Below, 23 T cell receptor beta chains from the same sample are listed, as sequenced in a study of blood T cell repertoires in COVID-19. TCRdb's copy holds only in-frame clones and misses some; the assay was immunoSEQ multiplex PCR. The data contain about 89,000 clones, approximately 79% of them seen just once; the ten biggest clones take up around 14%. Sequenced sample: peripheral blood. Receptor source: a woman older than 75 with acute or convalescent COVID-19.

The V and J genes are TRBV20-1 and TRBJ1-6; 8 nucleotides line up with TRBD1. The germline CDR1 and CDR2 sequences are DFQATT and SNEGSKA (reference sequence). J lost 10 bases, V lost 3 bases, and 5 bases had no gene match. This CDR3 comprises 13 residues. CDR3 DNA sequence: TGCAGTGCTAGTCAAGGACAGGGATCACCCCTCCACTTT. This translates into CSASQGQGSPLHF.

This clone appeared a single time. The CDR3 reads CASSQARGPPYNEQFF. The CDR3 DNA follows: TGCGCCAGCAGCCAAGCCCGCGGGCCCCCCTACAATGAGCAGTTCTTC. The chain links TRBV4-3 to TRBJ2-1; D might be TRBD2 (5 bases). V gave up 1 base and J gave up 2 bases, with 12 bases separating them. Germline values: CDR1 LGHNA, CDR2 YSLEER. The CDR3 runs 16 residues.

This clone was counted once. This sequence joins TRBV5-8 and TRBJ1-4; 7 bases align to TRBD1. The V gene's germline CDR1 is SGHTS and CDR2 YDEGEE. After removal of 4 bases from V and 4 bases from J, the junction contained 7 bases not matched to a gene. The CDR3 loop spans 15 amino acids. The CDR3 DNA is TGTGCCAGCAGCAAAGGGACAGATAGTAATGAAAAACTGTTTTTT. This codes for CASSKGTDSNEKLFF.

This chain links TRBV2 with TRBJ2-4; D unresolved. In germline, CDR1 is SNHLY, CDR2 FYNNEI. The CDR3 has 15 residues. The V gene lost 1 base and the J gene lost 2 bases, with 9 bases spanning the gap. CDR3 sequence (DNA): TGTGCCAGCAGTGAAGGGGCTTGGACCAAAAACATTCAGTACTTC. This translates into CASSEGAWTKNIQYF. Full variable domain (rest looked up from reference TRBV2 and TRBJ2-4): EPEVTQTPSHQVTQMGQEVILRCVPISNHLYFYWYRQILGQKVEFLVSFYNNEISEKSEIFDDQFSVERPDGSNFTLKIRSTKLEDSAMYFCASSEGAWTKNIQYFGAGTRLSVL.

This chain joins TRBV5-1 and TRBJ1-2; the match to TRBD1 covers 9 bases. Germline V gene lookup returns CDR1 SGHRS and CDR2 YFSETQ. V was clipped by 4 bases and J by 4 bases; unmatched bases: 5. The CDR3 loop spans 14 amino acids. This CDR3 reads CASSAPDRGYGYTF. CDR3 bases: TGCGCCAGCAGCGCCCCGGACAGGGGCTATGGCTACACCTTC.

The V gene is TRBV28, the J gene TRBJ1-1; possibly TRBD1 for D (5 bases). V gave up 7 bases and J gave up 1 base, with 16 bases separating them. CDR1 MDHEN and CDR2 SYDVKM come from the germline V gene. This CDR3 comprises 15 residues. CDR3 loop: CASNLSAGSNTEAFF. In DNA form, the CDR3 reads TGTGCCAGCAATTTGAGCGCAGGGTCGAACACTGAAGCTTTCTTT.

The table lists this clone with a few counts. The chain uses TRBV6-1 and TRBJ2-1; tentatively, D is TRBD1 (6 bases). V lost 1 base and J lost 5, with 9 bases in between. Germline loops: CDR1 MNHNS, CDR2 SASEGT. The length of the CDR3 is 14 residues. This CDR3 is CASSEVGGDNEQFF. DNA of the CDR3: TGTGCCAGCAGTGAAGTAGGGGGAGACAATGAGCAGTTCTTC.

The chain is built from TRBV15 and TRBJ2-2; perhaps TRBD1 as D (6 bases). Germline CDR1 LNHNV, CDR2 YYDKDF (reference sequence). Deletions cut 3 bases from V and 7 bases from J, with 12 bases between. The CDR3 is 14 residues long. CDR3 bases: TGTGCCACCAGCAGGGACAGCTCAAGCGGGGAGCTGTTTTTT. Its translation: CATSRDSSSGELFF.

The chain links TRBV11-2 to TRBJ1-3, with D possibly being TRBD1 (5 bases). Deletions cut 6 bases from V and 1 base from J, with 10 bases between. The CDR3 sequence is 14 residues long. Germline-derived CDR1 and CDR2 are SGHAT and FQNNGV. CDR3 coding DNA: TGTGCCAGCAGTCTTTCAGGGTCTGGAAACACCATATATTTT. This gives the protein CASSLSGSGNTIYF.

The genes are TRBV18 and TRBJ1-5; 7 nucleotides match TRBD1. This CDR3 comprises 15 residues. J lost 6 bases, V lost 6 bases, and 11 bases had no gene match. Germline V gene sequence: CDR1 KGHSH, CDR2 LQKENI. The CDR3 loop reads CASSRDRSNSQPQHF. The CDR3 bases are TGTGCCAGCTCTCGGGACAGATCTAATAGTCAGCCCCAGCATTTT.

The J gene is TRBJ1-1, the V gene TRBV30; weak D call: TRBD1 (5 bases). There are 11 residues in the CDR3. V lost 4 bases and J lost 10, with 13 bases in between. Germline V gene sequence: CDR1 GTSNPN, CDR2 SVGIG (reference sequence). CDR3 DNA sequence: TGTGCCTGGACAATGTGGAGGGGAGCTTTCTTT. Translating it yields CAWTMWRGAFF.

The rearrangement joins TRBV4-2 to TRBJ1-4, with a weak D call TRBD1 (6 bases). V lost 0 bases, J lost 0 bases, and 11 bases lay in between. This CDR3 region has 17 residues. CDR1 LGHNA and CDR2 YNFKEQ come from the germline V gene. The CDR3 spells CASSQDVRGATNEKLFF. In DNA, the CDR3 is TGTGCCAGCAGCCAAGATGTCAGGGGTGCAACTAATGAAAAACTGTTTTTT.

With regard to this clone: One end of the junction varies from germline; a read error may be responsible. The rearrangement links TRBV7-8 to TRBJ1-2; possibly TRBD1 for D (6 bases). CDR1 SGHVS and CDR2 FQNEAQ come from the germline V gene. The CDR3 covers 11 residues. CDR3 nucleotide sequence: TGTGCCAGCAGCCATTCCATGGACAGTTCCTTC. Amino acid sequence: CASSHSMDSSF. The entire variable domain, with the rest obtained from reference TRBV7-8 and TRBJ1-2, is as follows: GAGVSQSPRYKVAKRGQDVALRCDPISGHVSLFWYQQALGQGPEFLTYFQNEAQLDKSGLPSDRFFAERPEGSVSTLKIQRTQQEDSAVYLCASSHSMDSSFGSGTRLTVV.

The CDR3 coding sequence is TGTGCCAGCAGCCAGGCGTTAGGGGATAATCAGCCCCAGCATTTT. This gives the protein CASSQALGDNQPQHF. V is TRBV7-2 and J is TRBJ1-5; possible D gene TRBD1, 5 bases. This CDR3 region has 15 residues. The V end lost 5 bases, the J end lost 4 bases, and 15 bases lay between the germline ends. The V gene's germline CDR1 is SGHTA and CDR2 FQGNSA.

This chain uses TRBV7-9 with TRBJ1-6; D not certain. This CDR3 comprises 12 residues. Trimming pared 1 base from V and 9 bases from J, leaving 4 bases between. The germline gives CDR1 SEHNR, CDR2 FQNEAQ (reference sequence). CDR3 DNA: TGTGCCAGCAGCTTAGGTAGTTCACCCCTCCACTTT. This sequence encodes CASSLGSSPLHF.

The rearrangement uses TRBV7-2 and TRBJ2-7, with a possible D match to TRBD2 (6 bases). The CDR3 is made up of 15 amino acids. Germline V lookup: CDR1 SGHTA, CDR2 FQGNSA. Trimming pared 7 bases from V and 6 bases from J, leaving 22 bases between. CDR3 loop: CASTLSPAGMGEQYF. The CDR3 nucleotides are TGTGCCAGCACCCTCTCGCCAGCGGGTATGGGCGAGCAGTACTTC.

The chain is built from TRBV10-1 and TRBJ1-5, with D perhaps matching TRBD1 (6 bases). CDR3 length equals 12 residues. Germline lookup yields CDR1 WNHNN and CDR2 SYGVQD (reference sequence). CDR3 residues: CGDIFSNQPQHF. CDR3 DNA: TGCGGGGACATCTTTAGCAATCAGCCCCAGCATTTT.

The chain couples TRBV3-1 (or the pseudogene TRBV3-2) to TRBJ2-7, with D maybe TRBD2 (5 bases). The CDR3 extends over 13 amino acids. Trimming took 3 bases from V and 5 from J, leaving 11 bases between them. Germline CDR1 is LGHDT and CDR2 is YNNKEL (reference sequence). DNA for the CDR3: TGTGCCAGCAGCCAGGGGAGTCCCCACGAGCAGTACTTC. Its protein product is CASSQGSPHEQYF.

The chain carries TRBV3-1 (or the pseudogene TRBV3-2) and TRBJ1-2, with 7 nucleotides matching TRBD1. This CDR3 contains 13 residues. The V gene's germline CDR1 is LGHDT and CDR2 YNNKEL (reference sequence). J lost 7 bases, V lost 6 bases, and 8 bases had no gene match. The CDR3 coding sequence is TGTGCCAGCAGTGGTGACAGGGTATTTGGCTACACCTTC. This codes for CASSGDRVFGYTF.

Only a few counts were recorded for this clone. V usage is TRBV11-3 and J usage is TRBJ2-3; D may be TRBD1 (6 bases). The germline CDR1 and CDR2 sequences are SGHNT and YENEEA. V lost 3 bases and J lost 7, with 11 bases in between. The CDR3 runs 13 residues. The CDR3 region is CASSFARGYTQYF. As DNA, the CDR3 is TGTGCCAGCAGCTTCGCCAGGGGATATACGCAGTATTTT.

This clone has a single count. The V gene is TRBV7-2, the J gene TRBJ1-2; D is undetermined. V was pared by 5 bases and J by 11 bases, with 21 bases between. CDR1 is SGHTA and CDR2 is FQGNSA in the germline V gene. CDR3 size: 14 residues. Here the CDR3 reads CASSKETTFGGYTF. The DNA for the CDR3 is TGTGCCAGCAGCAAAGAGACCACTTTTGGCGGGTACACCTTC.

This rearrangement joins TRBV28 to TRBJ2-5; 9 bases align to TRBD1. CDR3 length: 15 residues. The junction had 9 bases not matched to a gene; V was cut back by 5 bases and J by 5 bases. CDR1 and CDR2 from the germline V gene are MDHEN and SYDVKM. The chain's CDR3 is CASSPLGQGSETQYF. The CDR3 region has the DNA TGTGCCAGCAGTCCCCTAGGACAGGGGTCGGAGACCCAGTACTTC.

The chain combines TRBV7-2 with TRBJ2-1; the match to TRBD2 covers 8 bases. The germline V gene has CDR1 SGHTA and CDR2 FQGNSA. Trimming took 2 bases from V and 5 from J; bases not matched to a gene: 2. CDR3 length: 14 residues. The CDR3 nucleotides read TGTGCCAGCAGCTTAATGCGGGGGGACAATGAGCAGTTCTTC. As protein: CASSLMRGDNEQFF.